Listed here are 2 T cell receptor beta chains from one sample, sequenced in a study of T-cell memory formation after mild COVID-19 (TCRdb year 2021). Library preparation used 5' RACE. Instrument on record: Illumina NovaSeq 6000. TCRdb handled the public reads itself, with Q25 trimming in fastp and clone calling in MiXCR, and kept productive beta chains. Rows are unified per CDR3 protein, each entry keeping the most common DNA and genes. The sample table contains some 70,000 distinct CDR3 sequences; only one count was recorded for about a sixth of them. The top ten clones comprise roughly a third of the sample. Input material: PBMCs or a T cell subset sorted from them (not recorded which). The receptors shown here come from an adult woman who had mild COVID-19 (a few samples of this study predate the infection). The sample titles of this study are shuffled in the database, so cell type and time point are left out; the donor was told from shared clones.

A few counts support this clonotype. The chain links TRBV7-2 to TRBJ2-7; D is possibly TRBD1 (5 bases). The CDR3 length is 12 residues. V lost 8 bases to trimming and J lost 4 bases, with 12 bases between them. From germline, CDR1 is SGHTA and CDR2 FQGNSA. The CDR3 DNA is TGTGCCAGCGTTATGGGGCCTTACGAGCAGTACTTC. Its translation is CASVMGPYEQYF.

V is TRBV6-5 and J is TRBJ2-2; 8 bases are a match to TRBD1. CDR1 and CDR2 from the germline V gene are MNHEY and SVGAGI. The J segment lost 1 base and the V segment lost 6 bases, leaving 4 bases of the junction unmatched. The CDR3 spans 15 residues. CDR3: CASSSGTGNTGELFF. DNA of the CDR3: TGTGCCAGCAGCTCCGGGACAGGGAACACCGGGGAGCTGTTTTTT.